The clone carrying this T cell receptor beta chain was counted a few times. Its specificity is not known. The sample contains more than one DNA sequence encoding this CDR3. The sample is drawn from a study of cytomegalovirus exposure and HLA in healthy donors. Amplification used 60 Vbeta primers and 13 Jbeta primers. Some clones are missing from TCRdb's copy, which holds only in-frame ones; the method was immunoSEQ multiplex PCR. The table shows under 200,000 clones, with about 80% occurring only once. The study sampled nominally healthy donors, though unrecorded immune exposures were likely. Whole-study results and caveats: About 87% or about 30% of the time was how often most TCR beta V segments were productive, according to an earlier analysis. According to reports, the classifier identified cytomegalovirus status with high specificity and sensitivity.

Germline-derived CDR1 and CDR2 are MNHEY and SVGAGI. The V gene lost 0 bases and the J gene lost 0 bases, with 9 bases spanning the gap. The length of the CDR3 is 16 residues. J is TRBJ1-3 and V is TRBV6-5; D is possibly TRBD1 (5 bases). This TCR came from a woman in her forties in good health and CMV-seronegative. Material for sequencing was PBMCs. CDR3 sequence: CASSYSRGSSGNTIYF. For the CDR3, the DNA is TGTGCCAGCAGTTACTCGCGGGGGAGCTCTGGAAACACCATATATTTT.